The rows below give T cell receptor beta chains drawn from one sample of a study of cytomegalovirus exposure and HLA in healthy donors. TCRdb keeps only in-frame clones here, not all; method: immunoSEQ multiplex PCR. In the table there are about 190,000 clones, 81% of which are singletons. Specimen: PBMCs. Receptor source: a man aged 18 to 30 in good health and CMV-seronegative. CDR3s include the opening cysteine and the closing phenylalanine or tryptophan. A D gene is named only where the DNA matches it firmly. The listing skips clone size in some rows; elsewhere it reads once, few, many or a size class.

clone size	V gene	D gene	J gene	CDR3 protein	CDR3 DNA
few	TRBV28	TRBD1	TRBJ2-7	CASSGGQVSSYEQYF	TGTGCCAGCAGTGGGGGACAGGTCAGCTCCTACGAGCAGTACTTC
once	TRBV5-1	TRBD1	TRBJ1-5	CASSWGTGAGQPQHF	TGCGCCAGCAGCTGGGGGACAGGGGCTGGGCAGCCCCAGCATTTT
NA	TRBV5-1	NA	TRBJ1-3	CASSLGRASRNTIYF	TGCGCCAGCAGCTTGGGCAGGGCGTCCCGAAACACCATATATTTT
NA	TRBV27	TRBD1	TRBJ1-2	CASTLAPGGNYGYTF	TGTGCCAGCACCCTAGCTCCAGGGGGGAACTATGGCTACACCTTC
NA	TRBV6-1	NA	TRBJ1-4	CASRVQGIEKLFF	TGTGCCAGCAGGGTGCAGGGAATTGAAAAACTGTTTTTT
NA	TRBV15	NA	TRBJ2-7	CATSRVTGRSYEQYF	TGTGCCACCAGCAGGGTGACAGGAAGATCCTACGAGCAGTACTTC
few	TRBV4-3	TRBD1	TRBJ2-7	CASSPGTGDRYEQYF	TGCGCCAGCAGCCCCGGGACAGGGGACCGCTACGAGCAGTACTTC
few	TRBV7-8	NA	TRBJ2-7	CASSLVYEQYF	TGTGCCAGCAGCCTCGTCTACGAGCAGTACTTC
NA	TRBV6-1	NA	TRBJ1-5	CASSAIGTPGNQPQHF	TGTGCCAGCAGTGCCATCGGGACACCCGGCAATCAGCCCCAGCATTTT
NA	TRBV27	NA	TRBJ2-1	CASSPWGRESSYNEQFF	TGTGCCAGCAGTCCATGGGGGCGAGAGAGCTCCTACAATGAGCAGTTCTTC
NA	TRBV29-1	NA	TRBJ1-1	CSVAFSRNTEAFF	TGCAGCGTTGCCTTTAGTAGGAACACTGAAGCTTTCTTT
NA	TRBV27	TRBD1	TRBJ1-4	CASSKYPPDRGNEKLFF	TGTGCCAGCAGTAAGTATCCCCCGGACAGGGGGAATGAAAAACTGTTTTTT
NA	TRBV5-1	NA	TRBJ1-1	CASSLEEIVDTEAFF	TGCGCCAGCAGCTTGGAAGAGATAGTTGACACTGAAGCTTTCTTT
NA	TRBV5-1	TRBD2	TRBJ2-5	CASSTGTTKTQYF	TGCGCCAGCAGCACGGGGACTACAAAGACCCAGTACTTC
NA	TRBV11-1	NA	TRBJ2-3	CASSPQQGYAQYF	TGTGCCAGCAGCCCCCAGCAGGGTTATGCGCAGTATTTT
once	TRBV7-2	TRBD1	TRBJ1-6	CASSPRTGAHNSPLHF	TGTGCCAGCAGCCCAAGGACAGGGGCCCATAATTCACCCCTCCACTTT
NA	TRBV27	TRBD1	TRBJ2-1	CASSFDYRGNEQFF	TGTGCCAGCAGTTTCGACTACAGGGGCAATGAGCAGTTCTTC
NA	TRBV9	NA	TRBJ2-7	CASSVGSHPYEQYF	TGTGCCAGCAGCGTAGGTAGTCACCCCTACGAGCAGTACTTC
NA	TRBV30	TRBD2	TRBJ2-5	CAWSPLAGGETQYF	TGTGCCTGGAGCCCACTAGCGGGAGGGGAGACCCAGTACTTC
NA	TRBV5-1	TRBD2	TRBJ2-1	CASKSGTNYNEQFF	TGCGCCAGCAAGAGCGGGACGAATTACAATGAGCAGTTCTTC
NA	TRBV5-1	TRBD1	TRBJ1-6	CASSWGQGRNSPLHF	TGCGCCAGCAGCTGGGGACAGGGGCGGAATTCACCCCTCCACTTT
NA	TRBV4-3	TRBD2	TRBJ2-7	CASSQEGGLAGYYEQYF	TGCGCCAGCAGCCAAGAAGGTGGACTAGCGGGGTACTACGAGCAGTACTTC
NA	TRBV4-1	NA	TRBJ2-7	CASSQYGSSYEQYF	TGCGCCAGCAGCCAATACGGGTCATCCTACGAGCAGTACTTC
few	TRBV19	NA	TRBJ1-2	CASSSTGEYYGYTF	TGTGCCAGTAGCTCGACGGGGGAATACTATGGCTACACCTTC
NA	TRBV6-6	TRBD1	TRBJ1-2	CASSYTDRGDGYTF	TGTGCCAGCAGTTACACCGACAGGGGGGATGGCTACACCTTC
once	TRBV7-6	TRBD2	TRBJ2-7	CASSLSGTSVHEQYF	TGTGCCAGCAGCTTATCCGGGACTAGTGTCCACGAGCAGTACTTC
NA	TRBV18	TRBD2	TRBJ2-1	CASSRLAGGFNEQFF	TGTGCCAGCTCGAGACTAGCGGGAGGATTCAATGAGCAGTTCTTC
NA	TRBV10-3	NA	TRBJ2-7	CAITGSSYEQYF	TGTGCCATCACCGGGAGCTCCTACGAGCAGTACTTC
NA	TRBV7-8	TRBD2	TRBJ2-2	CASIHRLAGAPTNTGELFF	TGTGCCAGCATCCACAGACTAGCGGGAGCCCCAACGAACACCGGGGAGCTGTTTTTT
NA	TRBV5-1	TRBD1	TRBJ2-3	CASSSGTGGDSTDTQYF	TGCGCCAGCAGCTCCGGGACAGGGGGGGATAGCACAGATACGCAGTATTTT
NA	TRBV5-1	TRBD1	TRBJ1-5	CASSFGQDNQPQHF	TGCGCCAGCAGCTTCGGACAGGACAATCAGCCCCAGCATTTT
NA	TRBV7-9	TRBD2	TRBJ2-2	CASSDTSGVRPNTGELFF	TGTGCCAGCAGCGATACTAGCGGGGTACGGCCTAACACCGGGGAGCTGTTTTTT
NA	TRBV27	NA	TRBJ1-4	CASTIRWRGNEKLFF	TGTGCCAGCACCATTAGGTGGAGGGGTAATGAAAAACTGTTTTTT
NA	TRBV28	NA	TRBJ2-7	CASTRFSYEQYF	TGTGCCAGCACCCGGTTTAGCTACGAGCAGTACTTC
NA	TRBV9	TRBD1	TRBJ1-2	CASSVAGQEYGYTF	TGTGCCAGCAGCGTAGCAGGACAGGAATATGGCTACACCTTC
NA	TRBV7-3	NA	TRBJ1-3	CASSLGGTGNTIYF	TGTGCCAGCAGCTTGGGAGGGACCGGAAACACCATATATTTT
NA	TRBV15	TRBD1	TRBJ2-6	CATSRDREGGANVLTF	TGTGCCACCAGCAGGGACAGGGAAGGTGGGGCCAACGTCCTGACTTTC
NA	TRBV6-4	NA	TRBJ2-1	CASSDSWTSYNEQFF	TGTGCCAGCAGTGACTCGTGGACTTCCTACAATGAGCAGTTCTTC
NA	TRBV4-2	NA	TRBJ2-5	CASSQDSGRPKTQYF	TGTGCCAGCAGCCAAGATAGCGGACGCCCGAAGACCCAGTACTTC
NA	TRBV7-2	NA	TRBJ1-3	CASSLRRSWGSGNTIYF	TGTGCCAGCAGCTTACGGAGGTCGTGGGGCTCTGGAAACACCATATATTTT
NA	TRBV6-4	NA	TRBJ1-5	CASSDRGAGLRSNQPQHF	TGTGCCAGCAGTGACAGAGGGGCGGGACTTCGTAGCAATCAGCCCCAGCATTTT
NA	TRBV9	TRBD2	TRBJ2-7	CASSVLAGPYEQYF	TGTGCCAGCAGCGTACTAGCGGGACCCTACGAGCAGTACTTC
NA	TRBV5-8	TRBD1	TRBJ1-4	CASSSGQAANEKLFF	TGTGCCAGCAGCTCGGGACAGGCGGCGAATGAAAAACTGTTTTTT
NA	TRBV7-2	TRBD2	TRBJ2-7	CASSLQGTSGGAYEQYF	TGTGCCAGCAGCTTACAAGGGACTAGCGGGGGTGCCTACGAGCAGTACTTC
NA	TRBV10-3	NA	TRBJ1-2	CAISPRYGYTF	TGTGCCATCAGTCCCCGGTATGGCTACACCTTC
NA	TRBV5-1	TRBD2	TRBJ2-5	CASSSAAGEETQYF	TGCGCCAGCAGCTCGGCCGCGGGGGAAGAGACCCAGTACTTC
once	TRBV27	TRBD2	TRBJ2-1	CASSRRLAGEVDEQFF	TGTGCCAGCAGCCGAAGACTAGCGGGAGAGGTGGATGAGCAGTTCTTC
NA	TRBV7-9	TRBD1	TRBJ2-5	CASSFLGQVYQETQYF	TGTGCCAGCAGCTTTCTTGGACAGGTATACCAAGAGACCCAGTACTTC
NA	TRBV6-6	NA	TRBJ2-4	CASTGERAKNIQYF	TGTGCCAGCACTGGGGAGAGAGCCAAAAACATTCAGTACTTC
once	TRBV7-8	NA	TRBJ1-5	CASSLHSRGIDQPQHF	TGTGCCAGCAGCCTTCATTCCAGGGGAATCGATCAGCCCCAGCATTTT
NA	TRBV4-3	TRBD2	TRBJ2-1	CASSQGSGGANEQFF	TGCGCCAGCAGCCAAGGTAGCGGGGGGGCCAATGAGCAGTTCTTC
NA	TRBV6-1	TRBD2	TRBJ2-2	CASYGGAGELFF	TGTGCCAGCTACGGGGGGGCCGGGGAGCTGTTTTTT
NA	TRBV5-8	TRBD2	TRBJ2-5	CASSTRLAGGRETQYF	TGTGCCAGCAGCACCAGACTAGCGGGGGGCCGGGAGACCCAGTACTTC
NA	TRBV9	TRBD2	TRBJ2-3	CASSLIAGSTDTQYF	TGTGCCAGCAGCCTTATAGCGGGTTCCACAGATACGCAGTATTTT
NA	TRBV7-8	NA	TRBJ1-3	CASSRLREGNTIYF	TGTGCCAGCAGCCGACTCAGGGAAGGGAACACCATATATTTT
NA	TRBV30	TRBD2	TRBJ2-3	CAWSPRAGPTDTQYF	TGTGCCTGGAGTCCACGAGCGGGGCCCACAGATACGCAGTATTTT
NA	TRBV7-9	NA	TRBJ2-1	CASSFRGAGDNEQFF	TGTGCCAGCAGCTTTCGGGGAGCGGGCGACAATGAGCAGTTCTTC
NA	TRBV7-2	TRBD1	TRBJ1-1	CASSSTGAFFPEAFF	TGTGCCAGCAGCTCGACAGGGGCCTTTTTTCCTGAAGCTTTCTTT
NA	TRBV18	TRBD2	TRBJ2-4	CASSREGPALAKNIQYF	TGTGCCAGCTCACGGGAGGGACCGGCACTAGCCAAAAACATTCAGTACTTC
NA	TRBV11-1	NA	TRBJ2-7	CASSPTGSEQYF	TGTGCCAGCAGCCCTACTGGTTCCGAGCAGTACTTC